This entry lists 22 T cell receptor beta chains sequenced from one sample in a study of beta chain features in type 1 diabetes listed by TCRdb under 2018. Summary of the overall study and its limitations: A moderate but significant shortening of TCRB CDR3 length was observed in type 1 diabetes patients in all four CD4+ subsets.

No antigen is known for these receptors. Receptor amplification or capture employed the immunoSEQ multiplex PCR assay. The High Capacity cDNA Reverse Transcription Kit was used to reverse transcribe all of the isolated RNA, meaning that expressed TCRB transcripts were what got sequenced. In its TCRdb copy, this immuneACCESS table keeps in-frame sequences only and misses some clones. Where compared with another copy, unresolved V genes explain less than half of these, and the others have no known cause. The sample profile shows about 340,000 clones; 9.3% of them were found once. 1% of the sample lies in the top ten. The sequenced material came from central memory CD4+ T cells from blood. The receptors originated from a man aged 30-40 years with type 1 diabetes.

This clone was recorded a few times. The chain recombines TRBV19 with TRBJ1-1; D remains unclear. The CDR3 length is 12 residues. V lost 5 bases, J lost 8 bases, and 12 bases lay in between. Germline CDR1 is LNHDA and CDR2 is SQIVND (reference sequence). Here the CDR3 DNA reads TGTGCCAGTAGTCCCCTGGGGAAAGAAGCTTTCTTT. Protein product: CASSPLGKEAFF. The variable domain in full, completed from reference TRBV19 and TRBJ1-1, reads DGGITQSPKYLFRKEGQNVTLSCEQNLNHDAMYWYRQDPGQGLRLIYYSQIVNDFQKGDIAEGYSVSREKKESFPLTVTSAQKNPTAFYLCASSPLGKEAFFGQGTRLTVV.

This clone was counted at least ten times. Distinct nucleotide sequences in the sample also encode this CDR3. The chain is built from TRBV6-1 and TRBJ2-3; 15 bases align to TRBD2. CDR3 length equals 17 residues. V dropped 4 bases and J dropped 0; count of bases not matched to a gene: 2. CDR1 and CDR2 (germline): MNHNS, SASEGT. CDR3 in DNA: TGTGCCAGCAGTGCCGGACTAGCGGGGGGGAGCACAGATACGCAGTATTTT. Encoded protein: CASSAGLAGGSTDTQYF.

In its sample, this clone was seen a few times. The J gene is TRBJ2-7, the V gene TRBV6-7; no firm D call. TRBV6-7 is assigned to the ORF class and has an uncertain function. This CDR3 is built from 14 residues. Trimming shortened V by 0 bases and J by 2 bases, and 8 bases separated the two germline ends. CDR3 in amino acids: CASSYSLPPYEQYF. Here the CDR3 DNA reads TGTGCCAGCAGTTACTCACTCCCCCCCTACGAGCAGTACTTC.

This clone was counted a few times. The chain is built from TRBV30 and TRBJ1-4; no reliable D call. Germline values: CDR1 GTSNPN, CDR2 SVGIG (reference sequence). This CDR3 is 15 amino acids long. The V end lost 2 bases, the J end lost 7 bases, and 17 bases lay between the germline ends. In DNA, the CDR3 is TGTGCCTGGAGTAACAGCGACAAGGGCTTTGAAAAACTGTTTTTT. Translation: CAWSNSDKGFEKLFF.

This clone was counted a few times. The chain recombines TRBV7-2 with TRBJ2-6; possibly TRBD1 for D (6 bases). Trimming cost V 3 bases and J 0 bases, with 18 bases left between them. There are 19 residues in the CDR3. Germline CDR1 reads SGHTA; CDR2 reads FQGNSA. In DNA, the CDR3 is TGTGCCAGCAGCTTTACAGGGCCACTCGTCGACTCTGGGGCCAACGTCCTGACTTTC. This codes for CASSFTGPLVDSGANVLTF.

This clone was detected only a few times. The genes are TRBV19 and TRBJ1-5, with D perhaps matching TRBD1 (5 bases). In germline, CDR1 is LNHDA, CDR2 SQIVND (reference sequence). Trimming shortened V by 4 bases and J by 4 bases, and 14 bases separated the two germline ends. This CDR3 is built from 15 residues. CDR3 nucleotides: TGTGCCAGTAGTACCTACAGGCGGGGGAATCAGCCCCAGCATTTT. Residues: CASSTYRRGNQPQHF.

This clone appeared a few times. The V call is TRBV9, the J call TRBJ2-1; D tentatively fits TRBD1 or TRBD2 (5 bases each). The V gene lost 3 bases and the J gene lost 8 bases, with 18 bases spanning the gap. From germline, CDR1 is SGDLS and CDR2 YYNGEE. The CDR3 runs 15 residues. The CDR3 nucleotides read TGTGCCAGCAGCGGGTGGGGGAATAAAGGCGATGAGCAGTTCTTC. It encodes CASSGWGNKGDEQFF.

V gene TRBV30 combines with J gene TRBJ1-2, with D maybe TRBD1 (5 bases). Trimming took 3 bases from V and 2 from J, leaving 13 bases between them. CDR3 size: 14 residues. The germline CDR1 and CDR2 sequences are GTSNPN and SVGIG (reference sequence). CDR3 region: CAWSGGGMNYGYTF. CDR3 sequence (DNA): TGTGCCTGGAGCGGCGGGGGAATGAACTATGGCTACACCTTC.

The CDR3: CATSRDQGGGYTF. In nucleotides, the CDR3 is TGTGCCACCAGCAGAGATCAGGGAGGCGGCTACACCTTC. The J gene is TRBJ1-2, the V gene TRBV15; tentative D call: TRBD1 (5 bases). The CDR3 runs 13 residues. Germline lookup yields CDR1 LNHNV and CDR2 YYDKDF (reference sequence). The V end lost 0 bases, the J end lost 8 bases, and 10 bases lay between the germline ends. Supplemented by reference TRBV15 and TRBJ1-2, the full variable domain reads DAMVIQNPRYQVTQFGKPVTLSCSQTLNHNVMYWYQQKSSQAPKLLFHYYDKDFNNEADTPDNFQSRRPNTSFCFLDIRSPGLGDTAMYLCATSRDQGGGYTFGSGTRLTVV.

This clone was seen at least ten times. This chain joins TRBV4-3 and TRBJ2-2; 8 bases align to TRBD2. This CDR3 has 15 residues. J lost 2 bases, V lost 4 bases, and 3 bases had no gene match. Germline CDR1 LGHNA, CDR2 YSLEER. The CDR3 here is CASSPLAGNTGELFF. CDR3 sequence (DNA): TGCGCCAGCAGCCCTCTAGCGGGCAACACCGGGGAGCTGTTTTTT.

In this sample, this clone turned up many times. The chain joins TRBV27 to TRBJ1-1; TRBD1 matches at 8 bases. Germline CDR1 reads MNHEY; CDR2 reads SMNVEV (reference sequence). The CDR3 has 15 amino acids. After removal of 5 bases from V and 1 base from J, the junction contained 6 bases not matched to a gene. The CDR3 sequence: CASSPGTGGNTEAFF. The CDR3 bases are TGTGCCAGCAGTCCGGGGACAGGCGGGAACACTGAAGCTTTCTTT.

This clone has a handful of counts. The chain employs TRBV14 and TRBJ2-1, with 8 bases that match TRBD1. Germline CDR1 reads SGHDN; CDR2 reads FVKESK. This CDR3 region has 19 residues. The junction had 19 bases not matched to a gene; V was cut back by 4 bases and J by 5 bases. The DNA of the CDR3 is TGTGCCAGCAGCCGCCGACAGGGGCGAACTCCCCGAGGAGACAATGAGCAGTTCTTC. Protein product: CASSRRQGRTPRGDNEQFF. Based on the CDR3 plus reference TRBV14 and TRBJ2-1, the full variable domain is EAGVTQFPSHSVIEKGQTVTLRCDPISGHDNLYWYRRVMGKEIKFLLHFVKESKQDESGMPNNRFLAERTGGTYSTLKVQPAELEDSGVYFCASSRRQGRTPRGDNEQFFGPGTRLTVL.

This clone was detected many times. The J gene is TRBJ1-5, the V gene TRBV25-1, with 8 positions matching TRBD1. CDR1 is MGHDK and CDR2 is SYGVNS in the germline V gene. CDR3 length equals 13 residues. The ends lost 8 bases at V and 5 bases at J; junction bases unmatched: 5. The CDR3 nucleotides read TGTGCCAGCCGTGGGACAGGCTATCAGCCCCAGCATTTT. Protein: CASRGTGYQPQHF.

The sample holds a few counts of this clone. The rearrangement uses TRBV10-2 and TRBJ1-1, with D unresolved. Trimming pared 2 bases from V and 5 bases from J, leaving 12 bases between. The germline gives CDR1 WSHSY, CDR2 SAAADI. This CDR3 comprises 14 residues. CDR3 nucleotide sequence: TGCGCCAGCAGTGAGGTTGTCCCGGCGACTGAAGCTTTCTTT. It specifies CASSEVVPATEAFF.

J is TRBJ2-1 and V is TRBV19; D is ambiguous. The CDR3 is made up of 15 amino acids. With 3 bases removed from V and 0 bases from J, the gap between germline ends came to 9 bases. Germline CDR1 and CDR2: LNHDA and SQIVND (reference sequence). CDR3 sequence: CASSISASSYNEQFF. CDR3 DNA: TGTGCCAGTAGTATTTCTGCCAGCTCCTACAATGAGCAGTTCTTC.

This clone was counted between two and nine times. The rearrangement links TRBV19 to TRBJ2-5, with D tentatively TRBD1 or TRBD2 (6 bases each). V was pared by 1 base and J by 1 base, with 7 bases between. CDR3 length: 14 amino acids. Germline V gene data show CDR1 as LNHDA and CDR2 as SQIVND (reference sequence). CDR3 sequence reads: CASSIAGAQETQYF. CDR3 coding DNA: TGTGCCAGTAGTATAGCGGGGGCCCAAGAGACCCAGTACTTC.

The chain uses TRBV6-1 and TRBJ2-3; 8 bases are a match to TRBD1. CDR1 is MNHNS, CDR2 SASEGT, per germline. The CDR3 extends over 15 amino acids. V gave up 4 bases and J gave up 1 base; unmatched junction bases: 4. CDR3: CASSGGQGGTDTQYF. The CDR3 DNA is TGTGCCAGCAGTGGCGGACAGGGTGGCACAGATACGCAGTATTTT.

This clone was seen a handful of times. The rearrangement uses TRBV10-2 and TRBJ2-1, with TRBD2 matching 8 bases. Germline assignment: CDR1 WSHSY and CDR2 SAAADI. This CDR3 spans 15 amino acids. V trimming: 0 bases; J trimming: 8 bases; junction bases outside the gene matches: 6. The CDR3 is CASSESGGGLDEQFF. CDR3 nucleotide sequence: TGCGCCAGCAGTGAGTCCGGCGGGGGGCTGGATGAGCAGTTCTTC.

This clone has more than one count but fewer than ten. J is TRBJ2-7 and V is TRBV30; D is unclear. The CDR3 extends over 14 amino acids. Germline values: CDR1 GTSNPN, CDR2 SVGIG (reference sequence). V was shortened by 7 bases and J by 0 bases, with 16 bases between the two germline ends. CDR3 in DNA: TGTGCCTTCGTCAAGAAAGGTTCCTCCTACGAGCAGTACTTC. Translation: CAFVKKGSSYEQYF.

This clone showed up just a few times. The chain uses TRBV19 and TRBJ1-5; no reliable D call. The CDR3 is 14 amino acids. V was clipped by 3 bases and J by 4 bases, with 10 bases between them. The germline V gene encodes CDR1 LNHDA and CDR2 SQIVND (reference sequence). The CDR3 sequence is CASSMGRNNQPQHF. The DNA for the CDR3 is TGTGCCAGTAGTATGGGCAGAAATAATCAGCCCCAGCATTTT.

In regard to this clone: One junction end does not reproduce the germline sequence, and a read error may be involved. The chain links TRBV5-8 to TRBJ2-1, with 13 nucleotides matching TRBD2. The CDR3 spans 18 residues. The V gene's germline CDR1 is SGHTS and CDR2 YDEGEE. For the CDR3, the DNA is TGCGCCAGCAGCTCGCACGAAAGGACTAGCGGGGGATACAATGAGCAGTTCTTC. This gives the protein CASSSHERTSGGYNEQFF.

This clone has a handful of counts. The gene calls are TRBV28 and TRBJ2-7; 7 nucleotides agree with TRBD2. The trim removed 4 bases at V and 1 base at J, leaving 7 bases unmatched. CDR3 length: 15 residues. CDR1 and CDR2 (germline): MDHEN, SYDVKM. The CDR3 region is CASSYPPGGSYEQYF. CDR3 nucleotide sequence: TGTGCCAGCAGTTACCCCCCCGGGGGGTCCTACGAGCAGTACTTC.